This TCR beta chain was recorded in a study of blood T cell repertoires in COVID-19. Overall study context: Samples came from the United States, Italy and Spain, spanning acute and convalescent COVID-19. The analysed material was cDNA or gDNA that came from T cells, B-cell-depleted T cells, or PBMCs.

Clones were read by immunoSEQ multiplex PCR, and TCRdb kept only the in-frame ones, dropping some. The sample lists 400,000 to 450,000 clones; around 91% were seen once. The V end was cut by 3 bases, the J end by 2 bases, with 12 bases between. Per the germline V gene, CDR1 is SGHTS and CDR2 is YDEGEE. The CDR3 covers 16 residues. Donors in Cohort 3 counted as recovered after two negative PCRs, clearance, or symptom resolution. This chain links TRBV5-8 with TRBJ2-6; tentatively, D is TRBD1 (6 bases). The source material was PBMCs or T cells enriched from blood (not recorded which). The clonotype comes from a man between 18 and 35 years old who had recovered from COVID-19. In DNA form, the CDR3 reads TGTGCCAGCAGCTCCAGGGGTCGGGCTGGGGCCAACGTCCTGACTTTC. It codes for CASSSRGRAGANVLTF.